This paragraph covers one T cell receptor beta chain sequence. Unique molecular identifiers tagged the TCRbeta library. TCRdb called the PCR reads again in MiXCR, with one record for every CDR3 protein. This repertoire shows a few hundred thousand distinct CDR3 sequences, about a tenth found once; its top ten account for roughly 9.1%. The ends were cut back, 4 bases at V and 2 bases at J, with 9 bases in the middle. The CDR3 totals 12 residues. The germline CDR1 and CDR2 sequences are SQVTM and ANQGSEA. This specimen belongs to a study of T-cell reconstitution after alpha-beta-depleted transplantation in children.

Sequences were derived from PBMCs from the stem cell graft donor, sampled from the stem cell graft. V usage is TRBV29-1 and J usage is TRBJ2-7; weak D call: TRBD2 (5 bases). This sequence was found in a human donor who donated a stem cell graft to a child with SCID. Here the CDR3 reads CSVVGVTYEQYF. The CDR3 bases are TGCAGCGTTGTCGGGGTGACCTACGAGCAGTACTTC.